This TCR beta chain originates from a study of beta chain features in type 1 diabetes (dated by TCRdb to 2016 to 2018). For the wider study: Patients and healthy donors did not differ in mean age, gender distribution, total cell number or subset yield. A total of about 99,000,000 sorted cells were examined across all samples, and RNA yield correlated strongly with the number of cells per subset. In the study, TCRB repertoires of sorted circulating CD4+ T cell subsets from recently diagnosed type 1 diabetes patients were compared with those of matched healthy donors. Regulatory and stem cell-like memory subsets were obtained from only 8 patients and about 8 healthy donors, while naive and central memory subsets were obtained from all 30 or so donors. On the study overall, not on this receptor specifically: In all four CD4+ subsets, TCRB CDR3 length was moderately but significantly shorter in type 1 diabetes patients. Naive, central memory and regulatory TCRB repertoires appeared more similar among patients than among healthy donors. Because cDNA was sequenced instead of genomic DNA, activated cells with high expression could be over-represented, although the groups did not differ in activation or CD3 levels. Shorter templates might have been favored by PCR, but patient and control samples were amplified and corrected together, so both groups would have been affected equally by any skew. At VDJ recombination sites, patients with type 1 diabetes made fewer insertions and deleted more nucleotides, a pattern implying thymic rearrangement abnormalities. HLA sub-analyses involved small numbers of individuals, so any influence of HLA type on TCRB rearrangement remained unresolved.

V lost 8 bases and J lost 2 bases; the stretch between them is 5 bases long. Including the terminal cysteine and phenylalanine, the CDR3 comprises 11 residues. Just the 33-base CDR3 DNA is kept, in frame starting at base 1. The germline V gene (reference sequence) gives CDR1 as MNHEY and CDR2 as SMNVEV. A single peripheral blood draw of around 120 mL on average was collected from each donor into heparinised tubes. A BD FACSAria II was used to sort naive, central memory, regulatory and stem cell-like memory CD4+ T cells with a panel that included CD45RO, CCR7, CD25, CD127, CD95 and CD27. Every sorted population had a purity above 95%. PBMCs were isolated immediately by Lymphoprep density gradient centrifugation and stained directly without culture. To minimize batch effects, samples were stained and sorted in pairs, one healthy donor with one patient per experiment. As to this clone: The antigen it recognizes is unknown. Per-nucleotide qualities are absent, and no much larger clonotype sits a single base away.

All of the isolated RNA was reverse transcribed with the High Capacity cDNA Reverse Transcription Kit, so expressed TCRB transcripts were sequenced. Deep immunoSEQ sequencing was performed on naive, central memory and regulatory T cell samples, with an average of roughly 3.5 million total reads per sample. Sorted cells were lysed in RLT buffer and RNA was extracted with DNase-treated RNeasy Micro or Mini kits, depending on cell number. Each cell subset was processed separately to prevent cross-contamination, with patient and healthy donor samples processed together. TCRB sequences were amplified from cDNA with the immunoSEQ multiplex PCR, producing 87-bp fragments spanning the CDR3 region. Amplicons were sequenced on the Illumina HiSeq platform. Regarding the original processing steps: PCR bias was computationally corrected using synthetic template baselines, reads within Hamming distance 2 were collapsed, and singletons that could not be merged were discarded. Reads were aligned to IMGT to assign V, D and J genes, CDR3 length, and insertions or deletions at six rearrangement sites. Within each subset, clonotype counts were normalized to the number of sorted cells before true diversity and Gini coefficients were calculated with the tcR R package. Repertoire sharing was quantified using the overlap coefficient calculated on TCRB nucleotide sequences. Out-of-frame TCRB sequences from naive cells were analyzed to stand in for the pre-selection repertoire. In TCRdb, the immuneACCESS table is reduced to in-frame sequences with V and J assigned. These tables do not hold every clone; where another copy was compared, an unresolved V gene accounts for under half, and the others remain unexplained. V and J calls and clone size are those listed in that table; D and trimming were worked out from the DNA. In all, the sample holds hundreds of thousands of clones, and around 15% of those were seen once. Less than 0.04% of the sample is taken by the ten largest.

The sample consisted of naive CD4+ T cells from blood. The cell subset or site label corresponds to: true naive CD4+ T cells. In this chain, TRBV27 is recombined with TRBJ2-3; the D gene assignment is ambiguous. The sequence derives from a man between 18 and 29 years old with type 1 diabetes. Here is the DNA: TGTGCCAGCCAAGTCACAGATACGCAGTATTTT. Its translation is CASQVTDTQYF.